These T cell receptor beta chains were read from a single sample in a study of OX40 agonist ivuxolimab in advanced cancers. Clones were sequenced by immunoSEQ multiplex PCR, and TCRdb holds only the in-frame ones, with some missing. The sample contains 13,000 or so clones, 80% of which appear only once. The sequenced sample was CD4+ or CD8+ T cells sorted from blood, obtained in a trial of the OX40 agonist ivuxolimab. The source is an adult with an advanced solid tumor such as melanoma, head and neck, liver or kidney cancer. Both conserved end residues are part of each CDR3.

j_call,cdr3_length,v_call,cdr3_aa
TRBJ2-3,16,TRBV27,CASSLLGVGSTDTQYF
TRBJ1-2,12,TRBV19,CASVTGGFGYTF
TRBJ1-6,12,TRBV5-3,CARSFYNSPLHF
TRBJ2-4,15,TRBV9,CASSAPGPSQNIQYF
TRBJ2-7,15,TRBV5-4,CASSWRGQGGSEQYF
TRBJ2-5,14,TRBV19,CASSRQAEGETQYF
TRBJ2-1,15,TRBV18,CASSLGQGAVNEQFF
TRBJ1-5,15,TRBV2,CASSDGGYGNQPQHF
TRBJ2-7,14,TRBV28,CASSRADSPYEQYF
TRBJ1-2,16,TRBV11-3,CASSQEGRTGHYGYTF
TRBJ2-1,15,TRBV27,CASSLGASGNNEQFF
TRBJ1-1,17,TRBV5-1,CASSLEGQGAMSTEAFF
TRBJ2-3,13,TRBV6-6,CASDWAAGDTQYF
TRBJ2-1,14,TRBV9,CASSVAGGRNEQFF
TRBJ1-2,14,TRBV25-1,CASSEGRGANGYTF
TRBJ2-2,15,TRBV6-5,CASSYGAGETGELFF
TRBJ2-7,16,TRBV27,CASSFVREVGSYEQYF
TRBJ2-3,15,TRBV5-1,CASSVYREWTDTQYF
TRBJ2-3,13,TRBV29-1,CSASGFSTDTQYF
NA,15,TRBV11-2,CASSSAGVAKYEQYF
TRBJ1-1,14,TRBV7-9,CASSIVNLNTEAFF
TRBJ1-1,14,TRBV4-1,CASSHGTANTEAFF
TRBJ2-1,12,TRBV7-7,CASSPQGGEQFF
TRBJ1-1,16,TRBV6-5,CASSWGLGALNTEAFF
TRBJ1-3,15,TRBV7-9,CASSGTGGSGNTIYF
TRBJ2-7,13,TRBV4-1,CASSQRISYEQYF
TRBJ1-3,20,TRBV2,CASSEAGNEGFLISGNTIYF
TRBJ2-2,12,TRBV6-5,CATESDTGELFF
TRBJ2-1,16,TRBV29-1,CSVELAGGPIYNEQFF
TRBJ2-5,15,TRBV7-9,CASSKSMGAGETQYF
TRBJ2-7,15,TRBV28,CASSFDHGESYEQYF
TRBJ2-7,14,TRBV14,CASSQVRSGNEQYF